This T cell receptor (beta chain) appears in the sequencing data of a study of CD8 T cells in Susac syndrome. The patients who served as multiple sclerosis controls were treatment-naive and had stable or active relapsing-remitting disease that fulfilled the revised McDonald criteria. Germline assignment: CDR1 SEHNR and CDR2 FQNEAQ (reference sequence). The V end was cut by 1 base, the J end by 2 bases, with 8 bases between. The CDR3 covers 14 residues. Random-hexamer reverse transcription was applied to roughly 0.5 to 1 ug RNA. One entry per CDR3 protein results from TCRdb running MiXCR on the immunoSEQ multiplex PCR reads. This table has some 120,000 distinct CDR3 sequences, roughly 94% appearing once. This clonotype appeared a few times.

V gene TRBV7-9 combines with J gene TRBJ1-2, with a possible D match to TRBD1 (5 bases). The TCR originated in a human donor with multiple sclerosis. Material for sequencing was CD4+ T cells from PBMCs. Here the CDR3 DNA reads TGTGCCAGCAGCTTAGGCGGACAAAACTATGGCTACACCTTC. As protein: CASSLGGQNYGYTF.